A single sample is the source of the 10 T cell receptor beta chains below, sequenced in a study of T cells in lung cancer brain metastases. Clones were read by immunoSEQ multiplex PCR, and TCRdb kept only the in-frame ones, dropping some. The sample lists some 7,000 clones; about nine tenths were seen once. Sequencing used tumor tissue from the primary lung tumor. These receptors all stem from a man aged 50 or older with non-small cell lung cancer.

In nucleotides, the CDR3 is TGTGCCAGCACCAGCGGGGGCGAAACAGATACGCAGTATTTT. Translation gives CASTSGGETDTQYF. The chain combines TRBV19 with TRBJ2-3, with TRBD2 matching over 8 bases. Germline trimming cut 9 bases from V and 3 bases from J; bases unmatched to any gene: 8. The germline V gene has CDR1 LNHDA and CDR2 SQIVND (reference sequence). The CDR3 totals 14 residues. Using reference TRBV19 and TRBJ2-3 for the parts outside the CDR3, the full variable domain is DGGITQSPKYLFRKEGQNVTLSCEQNLNHDAMYWYRQDPGQGLRLIYYSQIVNDFQKGDIAEGYSVSREKKESFPLTVTSAQKNPTAFYLCASTSGGETDTQYFGPGTRLTVL.

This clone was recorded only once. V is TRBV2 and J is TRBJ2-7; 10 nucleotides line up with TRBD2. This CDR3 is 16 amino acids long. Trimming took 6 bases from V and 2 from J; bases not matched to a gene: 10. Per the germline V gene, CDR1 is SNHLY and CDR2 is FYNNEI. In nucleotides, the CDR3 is TGTGCCAGCAGCGGGTCTAGCGGGGGCTCCACCTACGAGCAGTACTTC. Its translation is CASSGSSGGSTYEQYF.

CDR3 loop: CASSRGGSGSEAFF. Written as DNA, the CDR3 is TGCGCCAGCAGCCGCGGGGGATCGGGGTCTGAAGCTTTCTTT. The chain recombines TRBV4-3 with TRBJ1-1; D may be TRBD1 (5 bases). V was cut by 4 bases and J by 6 bases, with 15 bases left in between. CDR3 length: 14 residues. CDR1 LGHNA and CDR2 YSLEER come from the germline V gene.

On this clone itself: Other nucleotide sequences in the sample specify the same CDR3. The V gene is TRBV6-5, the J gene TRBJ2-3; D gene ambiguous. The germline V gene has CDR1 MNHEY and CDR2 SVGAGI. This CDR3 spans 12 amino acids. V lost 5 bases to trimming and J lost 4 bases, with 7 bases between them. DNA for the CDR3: TGTGCCAGCAGTCCTAACTCAGATACGCAGTATTTT. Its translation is CASSPNSDTQYF.

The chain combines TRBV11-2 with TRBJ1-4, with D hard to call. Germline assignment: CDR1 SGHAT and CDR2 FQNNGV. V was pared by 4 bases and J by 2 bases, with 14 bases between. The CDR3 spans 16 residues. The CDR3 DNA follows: TGTGCCAGCAGCTCCAGCAAGGGTACTACTAATGAAAAACTGTTTTTT. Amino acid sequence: CASSSSKGTTNEKLFF.

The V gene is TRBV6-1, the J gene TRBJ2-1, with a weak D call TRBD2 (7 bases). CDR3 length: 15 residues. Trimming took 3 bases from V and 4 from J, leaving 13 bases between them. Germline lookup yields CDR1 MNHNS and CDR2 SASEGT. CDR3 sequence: CASSEDGGPYNEQFF. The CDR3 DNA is TGTGCCAGCAGTGAGGACGGGGGGCCATACAATGAGCAGTTCTTC.

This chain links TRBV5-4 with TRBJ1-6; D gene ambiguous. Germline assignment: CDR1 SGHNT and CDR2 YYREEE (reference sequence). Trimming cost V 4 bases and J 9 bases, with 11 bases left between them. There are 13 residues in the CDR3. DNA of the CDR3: TGTGCCAGCAGCCCAGAGTTCCGTTCACCCCTCCACTTT. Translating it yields CASSPEFRSPLHF.

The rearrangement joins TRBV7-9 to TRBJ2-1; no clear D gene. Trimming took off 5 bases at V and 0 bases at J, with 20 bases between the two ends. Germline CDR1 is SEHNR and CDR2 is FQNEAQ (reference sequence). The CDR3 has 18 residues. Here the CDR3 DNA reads TGTGCCAGCAGCCTCCCCCTTCGGACCACCAGCTCCTACAATGAGCAGTTCTTC. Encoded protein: CASSLPLRTTSSYNEQFF.

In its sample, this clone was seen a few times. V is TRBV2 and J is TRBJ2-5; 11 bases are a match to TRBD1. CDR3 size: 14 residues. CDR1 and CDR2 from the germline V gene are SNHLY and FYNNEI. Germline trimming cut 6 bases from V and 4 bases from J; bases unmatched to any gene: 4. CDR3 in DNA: TGTGCCAGCAGCCCGGGACAGGGGGGAGAGACCCAGTACTTC. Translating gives CASSPGQGGETQYF.

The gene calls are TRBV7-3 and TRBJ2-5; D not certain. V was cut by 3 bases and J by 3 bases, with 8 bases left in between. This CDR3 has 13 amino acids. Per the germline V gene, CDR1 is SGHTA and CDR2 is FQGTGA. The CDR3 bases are TGTGCCAGCAGCTTGGGTGTTGAAGAGACCCAGTACTTC. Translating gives CASSLGVEETQYF.